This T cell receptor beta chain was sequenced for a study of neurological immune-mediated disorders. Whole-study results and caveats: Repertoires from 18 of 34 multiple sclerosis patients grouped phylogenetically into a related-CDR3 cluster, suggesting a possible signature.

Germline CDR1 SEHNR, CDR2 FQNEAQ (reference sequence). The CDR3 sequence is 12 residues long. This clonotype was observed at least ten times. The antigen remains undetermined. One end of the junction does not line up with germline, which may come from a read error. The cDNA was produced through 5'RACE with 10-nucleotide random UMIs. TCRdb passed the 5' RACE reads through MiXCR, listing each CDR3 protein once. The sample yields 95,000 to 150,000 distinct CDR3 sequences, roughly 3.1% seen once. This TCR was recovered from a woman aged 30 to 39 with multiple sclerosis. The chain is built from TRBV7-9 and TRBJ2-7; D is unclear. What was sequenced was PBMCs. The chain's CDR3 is CASSLDSHEQYF. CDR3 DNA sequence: TGTGCCAGCAGCCTCGACTCCCACGAGCAGTACTTC.